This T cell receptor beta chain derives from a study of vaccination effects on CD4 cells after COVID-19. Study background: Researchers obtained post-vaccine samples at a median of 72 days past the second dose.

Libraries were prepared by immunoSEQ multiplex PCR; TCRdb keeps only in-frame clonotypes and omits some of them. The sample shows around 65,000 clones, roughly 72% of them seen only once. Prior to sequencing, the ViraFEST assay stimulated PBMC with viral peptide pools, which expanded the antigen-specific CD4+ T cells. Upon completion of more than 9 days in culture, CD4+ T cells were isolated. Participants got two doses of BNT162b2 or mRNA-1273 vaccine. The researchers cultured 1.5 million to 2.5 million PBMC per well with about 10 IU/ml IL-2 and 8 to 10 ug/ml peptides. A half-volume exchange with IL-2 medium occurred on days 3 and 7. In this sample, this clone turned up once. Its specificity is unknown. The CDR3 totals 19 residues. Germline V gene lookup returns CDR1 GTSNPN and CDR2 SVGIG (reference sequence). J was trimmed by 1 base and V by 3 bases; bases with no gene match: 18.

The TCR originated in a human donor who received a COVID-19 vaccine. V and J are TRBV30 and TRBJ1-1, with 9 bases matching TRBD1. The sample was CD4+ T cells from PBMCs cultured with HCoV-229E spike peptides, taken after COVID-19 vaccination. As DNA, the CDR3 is TGTGCCTGGAGACGAGGTCGTGCAACAGGGGGCAGGGGGAACACTGAAGCTTTCTTT. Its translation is CAWRRGRATGGRGNTEAFF.